The next 29 T cell receptor beta chains were all read from a single sample in a study of blood T cell repertoires in COVID-19. Data came from immunoSEQ multiplex PCR; TCRdb stores just in-frame clones and leaves some out. This sample has some 350,000 clones, with around nine tenths found just once. The sequenced sample consisted of peripheral blood. The receptors here all came from a woman aged 18-30 years who had recovered from COVID-19.

CDR3 sequence: CASSTHGQGQAFF. CDR3 nucleotides: TGTGCCAGCAGTACCCATGGACAGGGCCAAGCTTTCTTT. V is TRBV27 and J is TRBJ1-1; 8 nucleotides align to TRBD1. V shed 5 bases, J shed 9 bases, and the junction held 8 bases outside the gene matches. The CDR3 extends over 13 amino acids. Germline V gene sequence: CDR1 MNHEY, CDR2 SMNVEV (reference sequence).

The chain is built from TRBV4-3 and TRBJ2-1; D might be TRBD1 (6 bases). The CDR3 runs to 16 residues. The germline gives CDR1 LGHNA, CDR2 YSLEER. V gave up 4 bases and J gave up 2 bases, with 15 bases separating them. The CDR3 sequence: CASSPEQGATYNEQFF. The CDR3 DNA is TGCGCCAGCAGCCCAGAACAGGGTGCTACCTACAATGAGCAGTTCTTC.

This clone appeared once. CDR3 nucleotides: TGTGCCAGCAGTGAATTGCTCCGACAGGGTAAGCACAATGAGCAGTTCTTC. Translation: CASSELLRQGKHNEQFF. The rearrangement links TRBV25-1 to TRBJ2-1, with TRBD1 identical over 7 bases. The junction had 11 bases not matched to a gene; V was cut back by 1 base and J by 5 bases. This CDR3 has 17 residues. CDR1 MGHDK and CDR2 SYGVNS come from the germline V gene.

The sample holds a few counts of this clone. J is TRBJ2-4 and V is TRBV4-3; possibly TRBD2 for D (6 bases). Looked up from germline, CDR1 is LGHNA and CDR2 is YSLEER. Trimming removed 2 bases from V and 0 bases from J, with 11 bases in between. The CDR3 loop spans 16 amino acids. For the CDR3, the DNA is TGCGCCAGCAGCCAAATTAGCGGAGAAGCCAAAAACATTCAGTACTTC. Translation gives CASSQISGEAKNIQYF.

The CDR3 spells CASNSYPWRNTEAFF. In nucleotides, the CDR3 is TGTGCCAGCAACTCGTATCCATGGAGGAACACTGAAGCTTTCTTT. The genes are TRBV27 and TRBJ1-1; D not resolved. With 7 bases removed from V and 1 base from J, the gap between germline ends came to 16 bases. Germline loops: CDR1 MNHEY, CDR2 SMNVEV (reference sequence). This CDR3 contains 15 residues.

This chain connects TRBV2 to TRBJ1-1, with D unresolved. Germline V gene data show CDR1 as SNHLY and CDR2 as FYNNEI. Trimming shortened V by 4 bases and J by 7 bases, and 13 bases separated the two germline ends. This CDR3 contains 13 residues. CDR3 nucleotide sequence: TGTGCCAGCAGTGGAGGGCGGGCAGTTGAAGCTTTCTTT. Translating gives CASSGGRAVEAFF.

The CDR3 bases are TGCGCCAGCAGTGGACTAGCGGAGGGGTCTGGGGCCAACGTCCTGACTTTC. Protein sequence: CASSGLAEGSGANVLTF. This chain links TRBV10-2 with TRBJ2-6; 9 nucleotides match TRBD2. The CDR3 has 17 amino acids. The V gene's germline CDR1 is WSHSY and CDR2 SAAADI. V was pared by 4 bases and J by 1 base, with 5 bases of the junction left unmatched.

J is TRBJ1-2 and V is TRBV11-2; D possibly corresponds to TRBD1 (6 bases). The germline V gene encodes CDR1 SGHAT and CDR2 FQNNGV. V was clipped by 1 base and J by 5 bases, with 17 bases between them. The CDR3 contains 16 residues. Here the CDR3 reads CASSLVVGGPRYGYTF. CDR3 DNA sequence: TGTGCCAGCAGCTTAGTGGTTGGGGGCCCTAGGTATGGCTACACCTTC. Supplemented by reference TRBV11-2 and TRBJ1-2, the full variable domain reads EAGVAQSPRYKIIEKRQSVAFWCNPISGHATLYWYQQILGQGPKLLIQFQNNGVVDDSQLPKDRFSAERLKGVDSTLKIQPAKLEDSAVYLCASSLVVGGPRYGYTFGSGTRLTVV.

The J gene is TRBJ1-4, the V gene TRBV9; no definite D call. Trimming left V 3 bases short and J 4 bases short, with 13 bases between. From germline, CDR1 is SGDLS and CDR2 YYNGEE. The CDR3 is made up of 15 amino acids. The CDR3 DNA follows: TGTGCCAGCAGCGCAGGTGCTGGGTTTAATGAAAAACTGTTTTTT. It translates to CASSAGAGFNEKLFF.

The chain employs TRBV5-6 and TRBJ2-2; tentatively, D is TRBD2 (5 bases). This CDR3 contains 18 residues. Trimming pared 1 base from V and 2 bases from J, leaving 18 bases between. Germline values: CDR1 SGHDT, CDR2 YYEEEE. The CDR3 DNA reads as TGTGCCAGCAGCTTGTTTCGAGGAGCGGCCTATAACACCGGGGAGCTGTTTTTT. Its translation is CASSLFRGAAYNTGELFF.

This chain connects TRBV4-1 to TRBJ2-2; 10 nucleotides align to TRBD2. This CDR3 comprises 16 residues. In germline, CDR1 is MGHRA, CDR2 YSYEKL. Unmatched junction bases numbered 5, after V lost 1 base and J lost 6 bases. CDR3 protein: CASSQALAGGPGELFF. In DNA form, the CDR3 reads TGCGCCAGCAGCCAAGCTTTAGCGGGAGGACCCGGGGAGCTGTTTTTT.

This chain links TRBV5-1 with TRBJ1-2, with D possibly TRBD1 on 5 matching bases. Trimming shortened V by 4 bases and J by 4 bases, and 11 bases separated the two germline ends. Germline assignment: CDR1 SGHRS and CDR2 YFSETQ. The CDR3 covers 13 residues. CDR3 protein: CASSAGRPYGYTF. For the CDR3, the DNA is TGCGCCAGCAGCGCGGGACGTCCCTATGGCTACACCTTC.

The CDR3 protein is CASSLSQMNTEAFF. The DNA for the CDR3 is TGTGCCAGCAGCTTGTCTCAGATGAACACTGAAGCTTTCTTT. The chain couples TRBV5-8 to TRBJ1-1; D uncertain. The CDR3 totals 14 residues. CDR1 SGHTS and CDR2 YDEGEE come from the germline V gene. V lost 1 base and J lost 0, with 7 bases in between.

This clone has just one count. This chain links TRBV11-3 with TRBJ2-5, with 12 nucleotides matching TRBD2. The CDR3 has 16 residues. Germline V gene data show CDR1 as SGHNT and CDR2 as YENEEA. V trimming: 5 bases; J trimming: 4 bases; junction bases outside the gene matches: 8. The CDR3 DNA reads as TGTGCCAGCAGCACCAGACTAGCGGGAGCGGCAGAGACCCAGTACTTC. Protein product: CASSTRLAGAAETQYF.

The CDR3 loop reads CASSQDTASGLPDTQYF. The CDR3 bases are TGTGCCAGCAGCCAAGATACCGCTAGCGGGCTCCCGGATACGCAGTATTTT. The chain uses TRBV4-2 and TRBJ2-3; 8 nucleotides align to TRBD2. V shed 0 bases and J 6 bases; nucleotides not matched to a gene: 11. The CDR3 is 17 residues long. CDR1 and CDR2 from the germline V gene are LGHNA and YNFKEQ.

The chain joins TRBV5-1 to TRBJ1-3; a weak D match, TRBD1 (6 bases). The length of the CDR3 is 15 residues. Looked up from germline, CDR1 is SGHRS and CDR2 is YFSETQ. V was cut by 2 bases and J by 3 bases, with 12 bases left in between. CDR3 protein: CASSLQGTSGNTIYF. CDR3 nucleotide sequence: TGCGCCAGCAGCTTACAGGGAACGAGTGGAAACACCATATATTTT.

This chain joins TRBV5-6 and TRBJ2-3, with 9 bases identical to TRBD1. This CDR3 comprises 15 residues. Germline trimming cut 0 bases from V and 5 bases from J; bases unmatched to any gene: 4. The germline V gene has CDR1 SGHDT and CDR2 YYEEEE. The CDR3 coding sequence is TGTGCCAGCAGCTTGGGGACAGGGGTAAAAGATACGCAGTATTTT. Encoded protein: CASSLGTGVKDTQYF.

The V call is TRBV4-1, the J call TRBJ1-2, with TRBD1 matching 11 bases. This CDR3 is 17 amino acids long. The germline CDR1 and CDR2 sequences are MGHRA and YSYEKL. The J segment lost 2 bases and the V segment lost 1 base, leaving 6 bases of the junction unmatched. The CDR3 reads CASSQGAGTGGNYGYTF. The CDR3 region has the DNA TGCGCCAGCAGCCAAGGGGCCGGGACAGGGGGAAACTATGGCTACACCTTC.

The chain uses TRBV28 and TRBJ2-3; 11 bases are shared with TRBD2. There are 17 residues in the CDR3. The junction had 9 bases not matched to a gene; V was cut back by 5 bases and J by 2 bases. The germline gives CDR1 MDHEN, CDR2 SYDVKM. The CDR3 nucleotides are TGTGCCAGCAGTGGACCCCGACTAGCGGGGCCCACAGATACGCAGTATTTT. This gives the protein CASSGPRLAGPTDTQYF.

The J gene is TRBJ2-3, the V gene TRBV13, with TRBD2 matching over 8 bases. Per the germline V gene, CDR1 is PRHDT and CDR2 is FYEKMQ (reference sequence). J lost 3 bases, V lost 5 bases, and 7 bases had no gene match. This CDR3 is 15 amino acids long. The CDR3 region has the DNA TGTGCCAGCAGCCCAAGCGGGGGCGGTACAGATACGCAGTATTTT. Its protein is CASSPSGGGTDTQYF.

V gene TRBV7-8 combines with J gene TRBJ2-7; 8 bases align to TRBD2. The germline CDR1 and CDR2 sequences are SGHVS and FQNEAQ. The CDR3 covers 15 residues. With 3 bases clipped from V and 0 bases from J, the junction kept 4 bases outside the gene matches. CDR3 loop: CASSLELAASYEQYV. As DNA, the CDR3 is TGTGCCAGCAGCTTGGAACTAGCGGCCTCCTACGAGCAGTACGTC.

V gene TRBV6-5 combines with J gene TRBJ2-5; TRBD2 might be the D (5 bases). Trimming removed 5 bases at V and 3 bases at J, with 10 bases between. The CDR3 has 13 amino acids. Germline lookup yields CDR1 MNHEY and CDR2 SVGAGI. DNA of the CDR3: TGTGCCAGCAGTCGGAGGCCAAAAGAGACCCAGTACTTC. Its translation is CASSRRPKETQYF.

This chain connects TRBV7-2 to TRBJ2-1; perhaps TRBD1 as D (6 bases). The ends were cut back, 7 bases at V and 0 bases at J, with 13 bases in the middle. The CDR3 sequence is 15 residues long. Germline loops: CDR1 SGHTA, CDR2 FQGNSA. The CDR3 region is CASNPQGSSYNEQFF. The CDR3 nucleotides read TGTGCCAGCAACCCCCAGGGGAGCTCCTACAATGAGCAGTTCTTC.

A word on this clone: The same CDR3 also results from other DNA sequences found in this sample. The rearrangement links TRBV7-2 to TRBJ2-3; tentatively, D is TRBD1 (5 bases). Germline assignment: CDR1 SGHTA and CDR2 FQGNSA. With 1 base removed from V and 2 bases from J, the gap between germline ends came to 7 bases. The CDR3 covers 14 residues. This chain's CDR3 is CASSLGQITDTQYF. The CDR3 nucleotides read TGTGCCAGCAGCTTAGGACAGATCACAGATACGCAGTATTTT.

The chain combines TRBV2 with TRBJ2-1, with 11 positions matching TRBD2. J lost 5 bases, V lost 3 bases, and 9 bases had no gene match. The CDR3 length is 17 residues. CDR1 and CDR2 from the germline V gene are SNHLY and FYNNEI. CDR3 sequence reads: CASSDGIAGGPNNEQFF. DNA of the CDR3: TGTGCCAGCAGTGACGGGATAGCGGGAGGGCCGAACAATGAGCAGTTCTTC.

This clone was observed a single time. The chain has TRBV10-3 and TRBJ1-4, with TRBD1 matching 9 bases. The V gene's germline CDR1 is ENHRY and CDR2 SYGVKD. This CDR3 has 14 residues. Germline trimming cut 6 bases from V and 8 bases from J; bases unmatched to any gene: 7. The CDR3 sequence: CAIRGDRVEEKLFF. The CDR3 DNA reads as TGTGCCATCAGGGGGGACAGGGTGGAAGAAAAACTGTTTTTT.

The V gene is TRBV7-2, the J gene TRBJ1-3, with TRBD1 matching 10 bases. Looked up from germline, CDR1 is SGHTA and CDR2 is FQGNSA. Trimming cost V 1 base and J 3 bases; bases outside gene matches: 12. This CDR3 has 19 residues. Here the CDR3 reads CASSLVNIRQGALGNTIYF. The CDR3 coding sequence is TGTGCCAGCAGCTTAGTTAATATACGACAGGGGGCGCTTGGAAACACCATATATTTT.

The J gene is TRBJ2-3, the V gene TRBV7-2; D is perhaps TRBD2 (7 bases). There are 16 residues in the CDR3. Germline V CDR1 and CDR2: SGHTA, FQGNSA. V gave up 0 bases and J gave up 6 bases, with 16 bases separating them. As DNA, the CDR3 is TGTGCCAGCAGCTTAGCCCCGGCCAGGGGAGGGGATACGCAGTATTTT. The encoded protein is CASSLAPARGGDTQYF. The entire variable domain, with the rest obtained from reference TRBV7-2 and TRBJ2-3, is as follows: GAGVSQSPSNKVTEKGKDVELRCDPISGHTALYWYRQSLGQGLEFLIYFQGNSAPDKSGLPSDRFSAERTGGSVSTLTIQRTQQEDSAVYLCASSLAPARGGDTQYFGPGTRLTVL.

The chain uses TRBV6-5 and TRBJ1-2; weak D call: TRBD1 (6 bases). The CDR3 runs 12 residues. Trimming left V 6 bases short and J 2 bases short, with 7 bases between. Germline assignment: CDR1 MNHEY and CDR2 SVGAGI. The CDR3 bases are TGTGCCAGCAGGCAGGGGAACTATGGCTACACCTTC. It yields the protein CASRQGNYGYTF.